What follows is one T cell receptor beta chain and its context. The record originates from a study of blood T cell repertoires in COVID-19. As for the study in general: COVID-19 samples, acute and convalescent, were from the United States, Italy and Spain.

Clones were sequenced by immunoSEQ multiplex PCR, and TCRdb holds only the in-frame ones, with some missing. In the table there are roughly 180,000 clones, approximately 85% of which are singletons. Enrolled during active infection, Seattle patients were then followed longitudinally. Germline CDR1 SGHNT, CDR2 YYREEE (reference sequence). CDR3 length: 16 amino acids. V was pared by 5 bases and J by 3 bases, with 9 bases of the junction left unmatched. The V call is TRBV5-4, the J call TRBJ2-5, with 11 bases lining up with TRBD2. This receptor was obtained from a man older than 75 with COVID-19, enrolled during active disease. The sequenced sample consisted of peripheral blood. CDR3 nucleotide sequence: TGTGCCAGCAGTCCGAGACTAGCGGGGCTCGAAGAGACCCAGTACTTC. Translation: CASSPRLAGLEETQYF.